This T cell receptor beta chain originates from a study of T-cell memory formation after mild COVID-19. Regarding the study as a whole: Clones shrinking from day 15 to 85 showed even CD4/CD8 mixes; later expanders tilted CD4+. The finding that pre-infection memory included some responding clones suggested that cross-reactive memory joined. Second-wave clones peaking on day 37 lacked confirmed SARS-CoV-2 specificity.

TCRdb itself ran the 5' RACE reads through MiXCR, one entry per CDR3 protein. Of under 250,000 distinct CDR3 sequences detected, 15% to 19% appear once; the ten largest clones hold approximately 2.1%. Turning to this clonotype: As yet, its antigen is unknown.

Trimming stripped 11 bases from V and 5 bases from J, with 15 bases between. The CDR3 totals 12 residues. The germline V gene has CDR1 MNHEY and CDR2 SVGAGI. This TCR was recovered from an adult woman who had mild COVID-19 (a few samples of this study predate the infection). Cell type and time point are not known. The sequenced sample consisted of PBMCs or a T cell subset sorted from them (not recorded which). V and J are TRBV6-5 and TRBJ1-1; the D is unclear. The CDR3 DNA reads as TGTGCCGCCCGGGGTAGGGTGACTGAAGCTTTCTTT. Translation: CAARGRVTEAFF.